This TCR beta chain was recorded in a study of T cell changes during pregnancy in multiple sclerosis. V was shortened by 3 bases and J by 0 bases, with 7 bases between the two germline ends. Germline CDR1 reads MRHNA; CDR2 reads SNTAGT. The CDR3 sequence is 14 residues long. TCRdb's table, derived via immunoSEQ multiplex PCR, lists solely in-frame clones and lacks some. The sample yields 60,000 to 90,000 clones, approximately 90% seen once. This clonotype was obtained from a female donor in good health, enrolled as a control in a pregnancy study. The V gene is TRBV6-4, the J gene TRBJ2-3, with D possibly TRBD2 on 6 matching bases. Here the sequenced sample was peripheral blood, taken in the first trimester of pregnancy. CDR3 DNA: TGTGCCAGCAGTGAGCGGGGAAGCACAGATACGCAGTATTTT. Protein: CASSERGSTDTQYF.